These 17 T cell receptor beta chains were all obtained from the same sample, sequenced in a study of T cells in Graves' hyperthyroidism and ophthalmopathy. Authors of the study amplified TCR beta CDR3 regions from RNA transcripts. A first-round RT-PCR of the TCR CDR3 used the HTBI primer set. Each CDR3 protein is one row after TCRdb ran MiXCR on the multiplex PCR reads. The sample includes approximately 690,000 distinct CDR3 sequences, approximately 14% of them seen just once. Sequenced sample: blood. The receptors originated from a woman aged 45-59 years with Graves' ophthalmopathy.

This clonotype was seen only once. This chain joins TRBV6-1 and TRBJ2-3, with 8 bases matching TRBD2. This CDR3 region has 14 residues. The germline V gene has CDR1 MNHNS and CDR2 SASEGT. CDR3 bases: TGTGTCTCAAGTTTAGCGGGGAGCACAGATACGCAGTATTTT. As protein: CVSSLAGSTDTQYF.

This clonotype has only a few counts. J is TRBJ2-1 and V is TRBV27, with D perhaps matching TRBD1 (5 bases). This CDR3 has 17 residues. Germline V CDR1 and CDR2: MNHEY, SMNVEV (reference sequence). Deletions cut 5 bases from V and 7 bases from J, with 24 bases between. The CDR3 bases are TGTGCCAGCAGTATAAGACAGCAGTTCCGCCGTGGGAATGAGCAGTTCTTC. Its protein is CASSIRQQFRRGNEQFF.

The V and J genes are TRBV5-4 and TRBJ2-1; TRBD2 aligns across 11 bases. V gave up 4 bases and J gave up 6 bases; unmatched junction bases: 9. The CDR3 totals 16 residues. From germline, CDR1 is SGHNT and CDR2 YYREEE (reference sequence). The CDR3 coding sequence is TGTGCCAGCAGCGATGCTAGCGGGAGGTTTCGCAATGAGCAGTTCTTC. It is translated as CASSDASGRFRNEQFF.

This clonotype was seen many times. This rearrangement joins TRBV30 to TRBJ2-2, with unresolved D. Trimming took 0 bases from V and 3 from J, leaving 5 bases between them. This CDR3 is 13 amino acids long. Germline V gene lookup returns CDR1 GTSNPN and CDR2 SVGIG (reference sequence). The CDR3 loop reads CAWSVLDTGELFF. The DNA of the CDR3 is TGTGCCTGGAGTGTACTGGACACCGGGGAGCTGTTTTTT.

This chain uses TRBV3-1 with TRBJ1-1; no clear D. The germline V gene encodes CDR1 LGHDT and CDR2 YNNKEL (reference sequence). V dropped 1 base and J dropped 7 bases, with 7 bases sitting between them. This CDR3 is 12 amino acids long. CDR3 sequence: CASSQVRDEAFF. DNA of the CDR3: TGTGCCAGCAGCCAAGTGAGAGATGAAGCTTTCTTT.

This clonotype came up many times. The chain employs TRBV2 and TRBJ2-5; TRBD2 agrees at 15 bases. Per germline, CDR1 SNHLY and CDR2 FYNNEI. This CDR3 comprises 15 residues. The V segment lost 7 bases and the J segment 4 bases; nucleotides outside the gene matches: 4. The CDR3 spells CASMTGLAGGETQYF. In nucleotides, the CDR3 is TGTGCCAGCATGACGGGACTAGCGGGAGGAGAGACCCAGTACTTC.

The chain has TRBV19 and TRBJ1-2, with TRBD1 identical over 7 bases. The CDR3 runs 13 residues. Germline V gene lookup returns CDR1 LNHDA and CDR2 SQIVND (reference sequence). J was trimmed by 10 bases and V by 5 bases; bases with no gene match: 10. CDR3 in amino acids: CASSPGTVRDYTF. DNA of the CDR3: TGTGCCAGTAGTCCCGGGACAGTAAGGGACTACACCTTC. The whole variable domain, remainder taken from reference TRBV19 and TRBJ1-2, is DGGITQSPKYLFRKEGQNVTLSCEQNLNHDAMYWYRQDPGQGLRLIYYSQIVNDFQKGDIAEGYSVSREKKESFPLTVTSAQKNPTAFYLCASSPGTVRDYTFGSGTRLTVV.

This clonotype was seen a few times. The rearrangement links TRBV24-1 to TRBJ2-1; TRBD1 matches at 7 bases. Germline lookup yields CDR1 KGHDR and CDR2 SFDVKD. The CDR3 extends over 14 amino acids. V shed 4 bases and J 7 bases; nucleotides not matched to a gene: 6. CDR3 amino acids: CATSEVGGTNEQFF. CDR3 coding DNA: TGTGCCACCAGTGAGGTAGGGGGCACGAATGAGCAGTTCTTC.

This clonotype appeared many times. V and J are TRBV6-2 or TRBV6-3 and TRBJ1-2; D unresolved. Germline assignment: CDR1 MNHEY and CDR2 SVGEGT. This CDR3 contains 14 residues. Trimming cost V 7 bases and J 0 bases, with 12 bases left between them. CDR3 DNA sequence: TGTGCCAGCAACCCACCGGGATCTAACTATGGCTACACCTTC. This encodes CASNPPGSNYGYTF.

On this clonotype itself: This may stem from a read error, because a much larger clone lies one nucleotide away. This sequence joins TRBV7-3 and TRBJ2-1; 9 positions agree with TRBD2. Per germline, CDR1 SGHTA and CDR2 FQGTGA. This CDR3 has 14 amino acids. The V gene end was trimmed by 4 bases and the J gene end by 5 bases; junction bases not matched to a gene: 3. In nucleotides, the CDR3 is TGTGCCAGCAGCTGGACTAGCGACCACAATGAGCAGTTCTTC. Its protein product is CASSWTSDHNEQFF. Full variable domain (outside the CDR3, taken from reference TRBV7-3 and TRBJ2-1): GAGVSQTPSNKVTEKGKYVELRCDPISGHTALYWYRQSLGQGPEFLIYFQGTGAADDSGLPNDRFFAVRPEGSVSTLKIQRTERGDSAVYLCASSWTSDHNEQFFGPGTRLTVL.

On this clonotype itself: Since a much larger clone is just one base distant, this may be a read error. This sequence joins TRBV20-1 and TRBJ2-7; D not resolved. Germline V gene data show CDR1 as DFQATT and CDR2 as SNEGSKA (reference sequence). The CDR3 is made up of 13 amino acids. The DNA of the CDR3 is TGCAGTGCCCCAAATACCGGCTCCCACGAGCAGTACTTC. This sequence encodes CSAPNTGSHEQYF.

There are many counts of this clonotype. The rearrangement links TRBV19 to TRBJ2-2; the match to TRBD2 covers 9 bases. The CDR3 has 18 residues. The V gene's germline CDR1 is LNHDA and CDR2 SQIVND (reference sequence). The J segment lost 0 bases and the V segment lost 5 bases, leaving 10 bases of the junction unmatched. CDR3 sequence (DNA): TGTGCCAGTAGTTTATCTCTGGCTAGCGGGGCGAACACCGGGGAGCTGTTTTTT. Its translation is CASSLSLASGANTGELFF.

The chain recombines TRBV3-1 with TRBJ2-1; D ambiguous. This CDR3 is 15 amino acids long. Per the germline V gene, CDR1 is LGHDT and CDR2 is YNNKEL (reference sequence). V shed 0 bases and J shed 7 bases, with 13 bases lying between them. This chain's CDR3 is CASSQDETCKNEQFF. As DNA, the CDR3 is TGTGCCAGCAGCCAAGATGAGACCTGCAAGAATGAGCAGTTCTTC.

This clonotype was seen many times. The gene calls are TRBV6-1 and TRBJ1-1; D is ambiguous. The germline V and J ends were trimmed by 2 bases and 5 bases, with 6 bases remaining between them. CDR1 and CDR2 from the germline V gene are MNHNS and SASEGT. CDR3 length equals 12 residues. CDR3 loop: CASSELGTEAFF. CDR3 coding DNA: TGTGCCAGCAGTGAATTGGGGACTGAAGCTTTCTTT.

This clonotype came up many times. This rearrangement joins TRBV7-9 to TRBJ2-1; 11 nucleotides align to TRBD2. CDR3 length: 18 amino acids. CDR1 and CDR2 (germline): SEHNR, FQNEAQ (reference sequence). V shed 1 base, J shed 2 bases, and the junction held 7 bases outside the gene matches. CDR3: CASSLGGTSGGTYNEQFF. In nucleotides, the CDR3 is TGTGCCAGCAGCTTAGGGGGGACTAGCGGAGGCACCTACAATGAGCAGTTCTTC.

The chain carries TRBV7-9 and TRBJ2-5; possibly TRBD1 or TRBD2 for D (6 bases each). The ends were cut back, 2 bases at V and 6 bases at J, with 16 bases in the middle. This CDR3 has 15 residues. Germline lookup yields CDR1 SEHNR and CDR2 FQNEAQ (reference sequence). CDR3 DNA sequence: TGTGCCAGCAGCTTATTTGGGGGGCGCGTTAAGACCCAGTACTTC. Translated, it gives CASSLFGGRVKTQYF.

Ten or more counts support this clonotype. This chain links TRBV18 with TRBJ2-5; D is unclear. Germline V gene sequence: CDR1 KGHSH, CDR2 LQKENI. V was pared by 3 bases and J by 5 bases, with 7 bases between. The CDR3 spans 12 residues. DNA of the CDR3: TGTGCCAGCTCACCGCTCGGGGAGACCCAGTACTTC. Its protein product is CASSPLGETQYF. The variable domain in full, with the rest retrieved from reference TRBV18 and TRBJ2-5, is NAGVMQNPRHLVRRRGQEARLRCSPMKGHSHVYWYRQLPEEGLKFMVYLQKENIIDESGMPKERFSAEFPKEGPSILRIQQVVRGDSAAYFCASSPLGETQYFGPGTRLLVL.